A single sample is the source of the 21 T cell receptor beta chains below, sequenced in a study of blood T cell repertoires in COVID-19. Repertoires were generated with immunoSEQ multiplex PCR, while TCRdb's copy carries only in-frame clones and drops some. This repertoire shows 100,000 to 150,000 clones, roughly 90% found once; its top ten account for 7.5% to 8%. The sample taken for sequencing was peripheral blood. Receptor source: a man aged 45-65 years with acute or convalescent COVID-19.

The CDR3 region has the DNA TGTGCCAGCAGCGCCGCGGGAGGGCCGGGTGAGCAGTACTTC. Its protein product is CASSAAGGPGEQYF. This rearrangement joins TRBV9 to TRBJ2-7, with 9 bases lining up with TRBD2. Trimming removed 3 bases from V and 7 bases from J; junction bases left unmatched: 8. The CDR3 runs 14 residues. CDR1 is SGDLS and CDR2 is YYNGEE in the germline V gene.

The sample holds a few counts of this clone. The V gene is TRBV18, the J gene TRBJ2-7, with TRBD1 identical over 7 bases. Germline CDR1 is KGHSH and CDR2 is LQKENI. Losses at the gene ends were 4 bases for V and 0 bases for J; bases not matched to a gene: 9. The CDR3 is made up of 16 amino acids. The CDR3: CASSLGQDRGSYEQYF. The CDR3 DNA follows: TGTGCCAGCTCACTTGGACAGGACAGAGGCTCCTACGAGCAGTACTTC.

The chain uses TRBV5-1 and TRBJ1-1; D is uncertain. Germline V gene data show CDR1 as SGHRS and CDR2 as YFSETQ. Trimming left V 6 bases short and J 6 bases short, with 18 bases between. The CDR3 is 14 amino acids. The CDR3: CASKRESNVAEAFF. CDR3 coding DNA: TGCGCCAGCAAAAGGGAGAGCAATGTCGCTGAAGCTTTCTTT.

V gene TRBV2 combines with J gene TRBJ2-1; TRBD2 agrees at 8 bases. With 6 bases clipped from V and 5 bases from J, the junction kept 12 bases outside the gene matches. Germline V CDR1 and CDR2: SNHLY, FYNNEI. The CDR3 runs 16 residues. The CDR3 loop is CASSLIPGLADNEQFF. CDR3 in DNA: TGTGCCAGCAGCCTAATCCCCGGACTAGCAGACAATGAGCAGTTCTTC.

With regard to this clone: In the same sample, other DNA sequences code for this CDR3. The chain uses TRBV19 and TRBJ2-3, with TRBD2 as a possible D gene (6 bases). This CDR3 spans 13 amino acids. V dropped 6 bases and J dropped 4 bases, with 11 bases sitting between them. Per germline, CDR1 LNHDA and CDR2 SQIVND (reference sequence). The CDR3 nucleotides are TGTGCCAGTAGCCCCGGCGGGGCAGATACGCAGTATTTT. This encodes CASSPGGADTQYF.

V gene TRBV7-2 combines with J gene TRBJ1-1, with D tentatively TRBD1 (6 bases). Germline CDR1 SGHTA, CDR2 FQGNSA. Trimming took 5 bases from V and 0 from J, leaving 16 bases between them. The CDR3 is 16 residues long. CDR3 loop: CASSPTTRGMNTEAFF. As DNA, the CDR3 is TGTGCCAGCAGCCCCACCACCAGGGGTATGAACACTGAAGCTTTCTTT.

The V gene is TRBV12-3 or TRBV12-4, the J gene TRBJ2-5; weak D call: TRBD1 (6 bases). Trimming pared 5 bases from V and 5 bases from J, leaving 12 bases between. The CDR3 runs 13 residues. The CDR3 DNA sequence: TGTGCCAGCAGTCGAGGGACACGGGAGACCCAGTACTTC. Amino acids: CASSRGTRETQYF.

The chain uses TRBV25-1 and TRBJ1-6; tentatively, D is TRBD1 (6 bases). V was clipped by 4 bases and J by 10 bases, with 17 bases between them. The CDR3 is 15 amino acids. Germline CDR1 MGHDK, CDR2 SYGVNS. The CDR3 here is CASSAGQGGRSPLHF. DNA for the CDR3: TGTGCCAGCAGTGCAGGGCAAGGGGGAAGATCACCCCTCCACTTT. Full variable domain (remainder filled in from reference TRBV25-1 and TRBJ1-6): EADIYQTPRYLVIGTGKKITLECSQTMGHDKMYWYQQDPGMELHLIHYSYGVNSTEKGDLSSESTVSRIRTEHFPLTLESARPSHTSQYLCASSAGQGGRSPLHFGNGTRLTVT.

The V and J genes are TRBV20-1 and TRBJ2-1; no clear D. Trimming shortened V by 6 bases and J by 7 bases, and 10 bases separated the two germline ends. CDR3 length: 11 amino acids. Germline V gene data show CDR1 as DFQATT and CDR2 as SNEGSKA (reference sequence). CDR3 sequence (DNA): TGCAGTGCCGCGTTTGATAATGAGCAGTTCTTC. This codes for CSAAFDNEQFF.

V usage is TRBV19 and J usage is TRBJ1-5; D is unresolved. This CDR3 has 13 amino acids. Germline CDR1 is LNHDA and CDR2 is SQIVND (reference sequence). Trimming took off 3 bases at V and 8 bases at J, with 11 bases between the two ends. The CDR3 here is CASSMSKNKPQHF. CDR3 nucleotide sequence: TGTGCCAGTAGTATGTCGAAAAACAAGCCCCAGCATTTT.

The CDR3: CASSESTTGSQETQYF. The CDR3 nucleotides read TGCGCCAGCAGTGAGTCGACGACAGGGAGCCAAGAGACCCAGTACTTC. The chain links TRBV10-1 to TRBJ2-5; 7 bases fit TRBD1. Germline CDR1 WNHNN, CDR2 SYGVQD (reference sequence). The junction had 5 bases not matched to a gene; V was cut back by 0 bases and J by 1 base. The CDR3 consists of 16 residues.

The V call is TRBV12-5, the J call TRBJ1-4, with D unresolved. V was cut by 6 bases and J by 5 bases, with 4 bases left in between. CDR1 and CDR2 from the germline V gene are LGHNT and FRNRAP. The CDR3 length is 11 residues. CDR3 bases: TGTGCTAGTGGCGTGAATGAAAAACTGTTTTTT. It codes for CASGVNEKLFF.

The rearrangement links TRBV5-6 to TRBJ1-1; TRBD1 might be the D (5 bases). This CDR3 contains 15 residues. Looked up from germline, CDR1 is SGHDT and CDR2 is YYEEEE. The V end lost 9 bases, the J end lost 4 bases, and 22 bases lay between the germline ends. The CDR3 is CATDAGQGGGTEAFF. As DNA, the CDR3 is TGTGCCACCGACGCCGGGCAGGGAGGCGGCACTGAAGCTTTCTTT.

CDR3 region: CASSQTVSYEQYF. CDR3 coding DNA: TGTGCCAGCAGCCAGACAGTTTCCTACGAGCAGTACTTC. The chain uses TRBV5-4 and TRBJ2-7; TRBD1 might be the D (5 bases). CDR3 length: 13 residues. V was shortened by 4 bases and J by 1 base, with 9 bases between the two germline ends. The germline V gene has CDR1 SGHNT and CDR2 YYREEE (reference sequence).

In this sample, this clone turned up once. The chain uses TRBV5-6 and TRBJ1-5; no clear D gene. The V and J ends lost 0 bases and 2 bases respectively, with 18 bases between them. Germline lookup yields CDR1 SGHDT and CDR2 YYEEEE. The CDR3 consists of 18 residues. DNA for the CDR3: TGTGCCAGCAGCTTGGCCGGGAGGGAGGCCTATGGCAATCAGCCCCAGCATTTT. It yields the protein CASSLAGREAYGNQPQHF.

The rearrangement uses TRBV7-2 and TRBJ2-7, with 10 bases that match TRBD2. Trimming cost V 3 bases and J 2 bases; bases outside gene matches: 16. CDR1 and CDR2 from the germline V gene are SGHTA and FQGNSA. CDR3 size: 19 residues. CDR3 protein: CASSLVGLIPGTSAYEQYF. Here the CDR3 DNA reads TGTGCCAGCAGCTTGGTAGGATTGATTCCCGGGACTAGCGCCTACGAGCAGTACTTC. Combining the CDR3 with reference TRBV7-2 and TRBJ2-7 gives the whole variable domain GAGVSQSPSNKVTEKGKDVELRCDPISGHTALYWYRQSLGQGLEFLIYFQGNSAPDKSGLPSDRFSAERTGGSVSTLTIQRTQQEDSAVYLCASSLVGLIPGTSAYEQYFGPGTRLTVT.

The J gene is TRBJ1-2, the V gene TRBV5-1; TRBD1 matches 8 bases. Germline assignment: CDR1 SGHRS and CDR2 YFSETQ. J lost 4 bases, V lost 4 bases, and 6 bases had no gene match. The CDR3 runs to 14 residues. In nucleotides, the CDR3 is TGCGCCAGCAGCCGAGACAGGGGACCCTATGGCTACACCTTC. It specifies CASSRDRGPYGYTF.

V is TRBV14 and J is TRBJ2-1; tentative D call: TRBD2 (6 bases). V was cut by 1 base and J by 6 bases, with 19 bases left in between. The length of the CDR3 is 17 residues. Germline V lookup: CDR1 SGHDN, CDR2 FVKESK. The CDR3: CASSQVPLLGGVNEQFF. Here the CDR3 DNA reads TGTGCCAGCAGCCAAGTCCCACTATTGGGAGGAGTCAATGAGCAGTTCTTC. The full variable domain, with the rest looked up from reference TRBV14 and TRBJ2-1, is EAGVTQFPSHSVIEKGQTVTLRCDPISGHDNLYWYRRVMGKEIKFLLHFVKESKQDESGMPNNRFLAERTGGTYSTLKVQPAELEDSGVYFCASSQVPLLGGVNEQFFGPGTRLTVL.

This clone appeared a single time. CDR3 DNA sequence: TGTGCCAGCAGCCCCCTTCCGTATGGCTACACCTTC. Amino acid sequence: CASSPLPYGYTF. The V call is TRBV7-2, the J call TRBJ1-2, with D unresolved. The CDR3 extends over 12 amino acids. Germline loops: CDR1 SGHTA, CDR2 FQGNSA. V was clipped by 5 bases and J by 5 bases, with 9 bases between them.

The CDR3 DNA is TGCGCCAGCAGTAAAACCGGGACAGGGGGCGCGGAGACCCAGTACTTC. This translates into CASSKTGTGGAETQYF. The V call is TRBV10-1, the J call TRBJ2-5, with 12 bases that match TRBD1. The CDR3 loop spans 16 amino acids. CDR1 and CDR2 from the germline V gene are WNHNN and SYGVQD (reference sequence). Unmatched junction bases numbered 9, after V lost 5 bases and J lost 5 bases.

The J gene is TRBJ2-1, the V gene TRBV7-2; the match to TRBD2 covers 9 bases. Trimming removed 2 bases from V and 10 bases from J; junction bases left unmatched: 6. Germline loops: CDR1 SGHTA, CDR2 FQGNSA. The CDR3 consists of 14 residues. The CDR3 bases are TGTGCCAGCAGCTTATGGCTAGCGGGGAACGAGCAGTTCTTC. Translated: CASSLWLAGNEQFF.